The present T cell receptor (beta chain) was sequenced within a study of blood T cell repertoires in COVID-19. Study-wide background: Donors in the United States, Italy and Spain gave samples during acute or convalescent COVID-19.

The Seattle patients joined while their infection was active and were tracked longitudinally afterward. The CDR3 contains 16 residues. Trimming pared 4 bases from V and 1 base from J, leaving 14 bases between. Germline V gives CDR1 SGHVS, CDR2 FNYEAQ. Original processing methods: Amplification of reference gene primers was used by the study to estimate nucleated cell counts. Clones were sequenced by immunoSEQ multiplex PCR, and TCRdb holds only the in-frame ones, with some missing. D and trimming were read from the DNA, whereas the V and J calls and clone size are those reported in that table. The table has 150,000 to 170,000 clones, roughly 84% seen once.

The sample consisted of peripheral blood. The source of this sequence is a woman in her sixties or seventies with COVID-19, enrolled during active disease. The chain recombines TRBV7-6 with TRBJ1-5, with a tentative D call TRBD1 (6 bases). The CDR3 nucleotides read TGTGCCAGCAGCTCCCGACAGGTGAGGAGCAATCAGCCCCAGCATTTT. It encodes CASSSRQVRSNQPQHF.